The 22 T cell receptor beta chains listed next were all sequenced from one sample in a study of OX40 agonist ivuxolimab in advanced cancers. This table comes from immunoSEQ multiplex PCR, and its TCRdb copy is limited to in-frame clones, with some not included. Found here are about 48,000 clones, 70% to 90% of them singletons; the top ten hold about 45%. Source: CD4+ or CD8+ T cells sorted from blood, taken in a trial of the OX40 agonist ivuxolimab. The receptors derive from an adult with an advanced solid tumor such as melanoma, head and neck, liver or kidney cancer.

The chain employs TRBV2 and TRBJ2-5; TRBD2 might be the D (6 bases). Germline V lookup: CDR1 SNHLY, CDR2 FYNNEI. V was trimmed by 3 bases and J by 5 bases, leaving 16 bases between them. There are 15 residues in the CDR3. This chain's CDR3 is CASSDFGVAGETQYF. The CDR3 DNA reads TGTGCCAGCAGTGACTTCGGGGTCGCGGGGGAGACCCAGTACTTC.

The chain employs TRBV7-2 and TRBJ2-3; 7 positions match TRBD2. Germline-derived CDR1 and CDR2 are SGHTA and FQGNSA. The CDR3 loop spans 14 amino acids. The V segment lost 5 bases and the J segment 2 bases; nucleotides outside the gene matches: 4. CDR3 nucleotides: TGTGCCAGCAGCCTCGGGACTACCACAGATACGCAGTATTTT. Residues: CASSLGTTTDTQYF.

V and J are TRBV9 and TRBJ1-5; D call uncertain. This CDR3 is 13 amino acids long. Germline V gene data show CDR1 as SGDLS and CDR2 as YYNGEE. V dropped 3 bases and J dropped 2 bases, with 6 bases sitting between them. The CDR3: CASSDGGNQPQHF. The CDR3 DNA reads TGTGCCAGCAGCGACGGGGGCAATCAGCCCCAGCATTTT.

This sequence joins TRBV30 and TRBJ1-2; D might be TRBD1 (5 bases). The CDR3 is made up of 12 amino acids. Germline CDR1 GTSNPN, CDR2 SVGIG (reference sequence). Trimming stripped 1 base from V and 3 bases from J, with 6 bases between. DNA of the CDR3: TGTGCCTGGAGTGAGGGGTACTATGGCTACACCTTC. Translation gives CAWSEGYYGYTF. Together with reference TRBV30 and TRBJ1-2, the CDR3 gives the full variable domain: SQTIHQWPATLVQPVGSPLSLECTVEGTSNPNLYWYRQAAGRGLQLLFYSVGIGQISSEVPQNLSASRPQDRQFILSSKKLLLSDSGFYLCAWSEGYYGYTFGSGTRLTVV.

In DNA form, the CDR3 reads TGTGCCAGCAGCGTAGCGGGGGGGGTAGATACGCAGTATTTT. Translating gives CASSVAGGVDTQYF. The genes are TRBV9 and TRBJ2-3; 8 bases line up with TRBD2. This CDR3 is built from 14 residues. Germline V gives CDR1 SGDLS, CDR2 YYNGEE. Germline trimming cut 0 bases from V and 5 bases from J; bases unmatched to any gene: 2.

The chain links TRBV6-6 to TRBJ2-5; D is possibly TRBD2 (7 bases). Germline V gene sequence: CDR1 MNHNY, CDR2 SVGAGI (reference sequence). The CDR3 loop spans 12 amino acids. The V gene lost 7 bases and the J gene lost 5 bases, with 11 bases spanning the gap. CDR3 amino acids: CASTGGAETQYF. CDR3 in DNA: TGTGCCAGCACTGGGGGGGCCGAGACCCAGTACTTC.

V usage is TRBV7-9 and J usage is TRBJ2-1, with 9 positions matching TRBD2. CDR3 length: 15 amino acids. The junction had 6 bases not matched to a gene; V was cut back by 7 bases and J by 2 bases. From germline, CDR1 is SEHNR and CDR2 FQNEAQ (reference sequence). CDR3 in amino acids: CASTLAGSAYNEQFF. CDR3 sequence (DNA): TGTGCCAGCACCCTAGCGGGGTCCGCCTACAATGAGCAGTTCTTC.

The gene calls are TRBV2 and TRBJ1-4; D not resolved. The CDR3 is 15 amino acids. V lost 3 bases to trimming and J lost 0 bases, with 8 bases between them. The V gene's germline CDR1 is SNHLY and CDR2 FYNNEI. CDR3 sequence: CASSDPAATNEKLFF. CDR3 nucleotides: TGTGCCAGCAGTGACCCCGCGGCAACTAATGAAAAACTGTTTTTT.

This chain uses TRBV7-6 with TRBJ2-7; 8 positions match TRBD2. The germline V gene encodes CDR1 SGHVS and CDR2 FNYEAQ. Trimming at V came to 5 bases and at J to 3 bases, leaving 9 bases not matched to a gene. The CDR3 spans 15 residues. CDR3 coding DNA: TGTGCCAGCAGCCCCCGAGGTAGCGGGGTCTACGAGCAGTACTTC. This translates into CASSPRGSGVYEQYF.

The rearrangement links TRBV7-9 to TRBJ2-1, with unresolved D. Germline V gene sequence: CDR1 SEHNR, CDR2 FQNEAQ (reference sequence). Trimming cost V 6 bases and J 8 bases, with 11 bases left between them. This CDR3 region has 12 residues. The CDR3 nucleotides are TGTGCCAGCAGTATACGGGTCGATGAGCAGTTCTTC. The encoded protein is CASSIRVDEQFF.

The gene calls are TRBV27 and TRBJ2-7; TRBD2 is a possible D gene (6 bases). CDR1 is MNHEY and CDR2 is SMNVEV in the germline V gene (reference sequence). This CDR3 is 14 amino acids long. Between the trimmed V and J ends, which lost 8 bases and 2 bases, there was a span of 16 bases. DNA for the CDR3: TGTGCCAGCTCCCTTACCGGGACTCCCTACGAGCAGTACTTC. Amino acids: CASSLTGTPYEQYF.

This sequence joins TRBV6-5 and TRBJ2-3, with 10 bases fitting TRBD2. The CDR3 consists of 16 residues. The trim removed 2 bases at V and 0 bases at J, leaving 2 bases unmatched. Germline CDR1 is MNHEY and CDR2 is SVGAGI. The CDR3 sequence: CASSYSGGASTDTQYF. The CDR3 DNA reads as TGTGCCAGCAGTTACAGCGGGGGGGCCAGCACAGATACGCAGTATTTT.

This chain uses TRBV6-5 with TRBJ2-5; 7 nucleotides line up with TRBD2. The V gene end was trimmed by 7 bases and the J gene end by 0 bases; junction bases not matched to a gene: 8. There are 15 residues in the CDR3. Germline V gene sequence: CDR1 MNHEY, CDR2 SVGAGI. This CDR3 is CASNSQLANQETQYF. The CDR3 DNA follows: TGTGCCAGCAATTCACAACTAGCGAACCAAGAGACCCAGTACTTC.

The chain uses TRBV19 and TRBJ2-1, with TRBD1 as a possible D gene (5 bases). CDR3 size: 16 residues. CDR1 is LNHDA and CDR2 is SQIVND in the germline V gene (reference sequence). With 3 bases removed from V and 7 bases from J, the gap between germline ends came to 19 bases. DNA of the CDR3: TGTGCCAGTAGTATGTCTCGGGTCAGGGCAGGAAATGAGCAGTTCTTC. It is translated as CASSMSRVRAGNEQFF.

The CDR3 sequence: CASSPGTGNADTQYF. The DNA of the CDR3 is TGTGCCAGCTCACCAGGAACAGGGAACGCAGATACGCAGTATTTT. This chain connects TRBV18 to TRBJ2-3; perhaps TRBD1 as D (6 bases). Between the trimmed V and J ends, which lost 2 bases and 4 bases, there was a span of 13 bases. Germline CDR1 is KGHSH and CDR2 is LQKENI. The length of the CDR3 is 15 residues. Full variable domain (rest looked up from reference TRBV18 and TRBJ2-3): NAGVMQNPRHLVRRRGQEARLRCSPMKGHSHVYWYRQLPEEGLKFMVYLQKENIIDESGMPKERFSAEFPKEGPSILRIQQVVRGDSAAYFCASSPGTGNADTQYFGPGTRLTVL.

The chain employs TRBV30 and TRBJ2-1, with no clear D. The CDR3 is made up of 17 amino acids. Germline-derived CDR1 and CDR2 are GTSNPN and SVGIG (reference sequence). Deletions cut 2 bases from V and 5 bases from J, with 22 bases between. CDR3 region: CAWSPTGVARPDNEQFF. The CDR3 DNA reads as TGTGCCTGGAGTCCAACTGGTGTGGCCCGCCCCGACAATGAGCAGTTCTTC.

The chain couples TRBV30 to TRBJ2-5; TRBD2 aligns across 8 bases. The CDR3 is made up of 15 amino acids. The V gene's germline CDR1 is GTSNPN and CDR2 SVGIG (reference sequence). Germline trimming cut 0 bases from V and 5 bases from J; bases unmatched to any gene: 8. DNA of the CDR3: TGTGCCTGGAGTGTATCAGCGGGGGTAGGGGAGACCCAGTACTTC. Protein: CAWSVSAGVGETQYF. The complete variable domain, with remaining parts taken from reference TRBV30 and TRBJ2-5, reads SQTIHQWPATLVQPVGSPLSLECTVEGTSNPNLYWYRQAAGRGLQLLFYSVGIGQISSEVPQNLSASRPQDRQFILSSKKLLLSDSGFYLCAWSVSAGVGETQYFGPGTRLLVL.

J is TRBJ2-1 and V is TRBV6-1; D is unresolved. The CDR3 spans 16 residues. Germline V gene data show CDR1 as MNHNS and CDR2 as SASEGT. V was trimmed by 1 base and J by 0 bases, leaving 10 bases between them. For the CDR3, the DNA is TGTGCCAGCAGTGAAGGCTTGGCAGACTCCTACAATGAGCAGTTCTTC. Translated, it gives CASSEGLADSYNEQFF.

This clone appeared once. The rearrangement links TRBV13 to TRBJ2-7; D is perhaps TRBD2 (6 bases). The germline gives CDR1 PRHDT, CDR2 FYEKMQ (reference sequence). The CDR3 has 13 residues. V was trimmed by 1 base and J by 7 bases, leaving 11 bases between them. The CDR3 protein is CASSLVAGREQYF. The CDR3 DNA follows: TGTGCCAGCAGCTTAGTCGCGGGGCGGGAGCAGTACTTC.

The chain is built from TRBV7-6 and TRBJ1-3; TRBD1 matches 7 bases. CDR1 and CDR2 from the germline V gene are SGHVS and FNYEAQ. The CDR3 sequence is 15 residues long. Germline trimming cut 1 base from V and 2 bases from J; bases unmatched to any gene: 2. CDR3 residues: CASSLETGPGNTIYF. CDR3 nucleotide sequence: TGTGCCAGCAGCTTAGAGACAGGGCCTGGAAACACCATATATTTT.

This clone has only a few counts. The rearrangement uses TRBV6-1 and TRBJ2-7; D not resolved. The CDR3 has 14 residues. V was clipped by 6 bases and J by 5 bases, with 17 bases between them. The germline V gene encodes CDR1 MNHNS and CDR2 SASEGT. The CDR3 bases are TGTGCCAGCAGGGCCCCAGTCGGGCCCCACGAGCAGTACTTC. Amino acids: CASRAPVGPHEQYF.

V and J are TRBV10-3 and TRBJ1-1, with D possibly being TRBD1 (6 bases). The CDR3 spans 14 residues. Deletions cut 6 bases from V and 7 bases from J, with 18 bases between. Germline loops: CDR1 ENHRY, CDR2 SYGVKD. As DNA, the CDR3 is TGTGCCATCAGAATGACAGGAGGCGGCGGTGAAGCTTTCTTT. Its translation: CAIRMTGGGGEAFF.